These 21 T cell receptor beta chains were sequenced from one sample in a study of control samples from healthy donors and cancer patients. Here immunoSEQ multiplex PCR was the method, and the copy in TCRdb shows in-frame clones only, minus some. The top ten hold around 6% of the sample, which has some 130,000 clones, roughly 89% seen once. The source material was blood. These receptors were taken from a man aged 18 to 29 in good health.

The chain carries TRBV5-4 and TRBJ2-2; 11 bases match TRBD2. Looked up from germline, CDR1 is SGHNT and CDR2 is YYREEE (reference sequence). Losses at the gene ends were 4 bases for V and 7 bases for J; bases not matched to a gene: 6. CDR3 length equals 15 residues. Here the CDR3 reads CASSRLAGSVGELFF. The DNA of the CDR3 is TGTGCCAGCAGCCGACTAGCGGGGAGTGTCGGGGAGCTGTTTTTT.

V usage is TRBV4-1 and J usage is TRBJ2-7; D not certain. Trimming cost V 4 bases and J 1 base, with 14 bases left between them. The CDR3 consists of 15 residues. In germline, CDR1 is MGHRA, CDR2 YSYEKL. The CDR3 sequence: CASSPLTSTSYEQYF. CDR3 coding DNA: TGCGCCAGCAGCCCTTTAACATCGACATCCTACGAGCAGTACTTC.

The chain uses TRBV5-4 and TRBJ1-3; a weak D match, TRBD1 (6 bases). V lost 0 bases and J 2 bases, leaving 12 bases between the germline ends. Germline CDR1 and CDR2: SGHNT and YYREEE (reference sequence). This CDR3 contains 16 residues. The chain's CDR3 is CASSLAPGTPGNTIYF. CDR3 DNA: TGTGCCAGCAGCTTGGCTCCCGGGACACCTGGAAACACCATATATTTT.

The J gene is TRBJ2-1, the V gene TRBV7-9; no reliable D call. Germline V gene sequence: CDR1 SEHNR, CDR2 FQNEAQ (reference sequence). The CDR3 sequence is 13 residues long. The V and J ends lost 5 bases and 8 bases respectively, with 13 bases between them. The CDR3, as DNA: TGTGCCAGCAGCCCCCCATACTTCGATGAGCAGTTCTTC. Residues: CASSPPYFDEQFF.

The chain employs TRBV3-1 (or the pseudogene TRBV3-2) and TRBJ1-4; TRBD1 might be the D (5 bases). V was trimmed by 0 bases and J by 4 bases, leaving 12 bases between them. CDR1 and CDR2 (germline): LGHDT, YNNKEL (reference sequence). The length of the CDR3 is 16 residues. The CDR3 spells CASSQELKGYNEKLFF. CDR3 bases: TGTGCCAGCAGCCAAGAACTTAAGGGGTATAATGAAAAACTGTTTTTT.

The gene calls are TRBV11-2 and TRBJ2-3, with 7 bases fitting TRBD1. This CDR3 is built from 15 residues. Germline V gene data show CDR1 as SGHAT and CDR2 as FQNNGV. Trimming took 3 bases from V and 2 from J; bases not matched to a gene: 5. CDR3 in DNA: TGTGCCAGCAGCTTCCGTGGGACAGCCACAGATACGCAGTATTTT. Its translation is CASSFRGTATDTQYF.

The genes are TRBV7-9 and TRBJ2-1, with TRBD2 matching 8 bases. V trimming: 4 bases; J trimming: 8 bases; junction bases outside the gene matches: 16. CDR1 SEHNR and CDR2 FQNEAQ come from the germline V gene (reference sequence). The CDR3 has 17 residues. DNA for the CDR3: TGTGCCAGCAGCTCTCCAAGGGTGGGACTAGTACACGATGAGCAGTTCTTC. Its protein product is CASSSPRVGLVHDEQFF. Full variable domain (remainder filled in from reference TRBV7-9 and TRBJ2-1): DTGVSQNPRHKITKRGQNVTFRCDPISEHNRLYWYRQTLGQGPEFLTYFQNEAQLEKSRLLSDRFSAERPKGSFSTLEIQRTEQGDSAMYLCASSSPRVGLVHDEQFFGPGTRLTVL.

The gene calls are TRBV5-1 and TRBJ1-2; D is unresolved. The CDR3 has 14 amino acids. Germline-derived CDR1 and CDR2 are SGHRS and YFSETQ. V lost 0 bases and J 5 bases, leaving 11 bases between the germline ends. This CDR3 reads CASSLAPREYGYTF. CDR3 coding DNA: TGCGCCAGCAGCTTGGCCCCCAGAGAATATGGCTACACCTTC.

The chain joins TRBV3-1 (or the pseudogene TRBV3-2) to TRBJ2-2, with D possibly matching TRBD2 (5 bases). The CDR3 totals 13 residues. The V gene lost 1 base and the J gene lost 6 bases, with 6 bases spanning the gap. Germline V lookup: CDR1 LGHDT, CDR2 YNNKEL (reference sequence). CDR3 sequence: CASSQASSGELFF. The CDR3, as DNA: TGTGCCAGCAGCCAAGCTAGCTCCGGGGAGCTGTTTTTT.

Only a few counts were recorded for this clone. V and J are TRBV30 and TRBJ2-1; 12 positions agree with TRBD2. V dropped 5 bases and J dropped 9; count of bases not matched to a gene: 5. CDR3 length: 13 amino acids. The germline gives CDR1 GTSNPN, CDR2 SVGIG (reference sequence). CDR3 residues: CAWGASGGGEQFF. Written as DNA, the CDR3 is TGTGCCTGGGGCGCTAGCGGGGGGGGTGAGCAGTTCTTC. Filled out from reference TRBV30 and TRBJ2-1, the complete variable domain reads SQTIHQWPATLVQPVGSPLSLECTVEGTSNPNLYWYRQAAGRGLQLLFYSVGIGQISSEVPQNLSASRPQDRQFILSSKKLLLSDSGFYLCAWGASGGGEQFFGPGTRLTVL.

The rearrangement joins TRBV2 to TRBJ1-1; 9 bases are shared with TRBD1. This CDR3 is built from 15 residues. Losses at the gene ends were 5 bases for V and 5 bases for J; bases not matched to a gene: 9. Germline CDR1 SNHLY, CDR2 FYNNEI. CDR3: CASSLEQGATTEAFF. The CDR3 DNA reads as TGTGCCAGCAGTCTAGAACAGGGGGCAACGACTGAAGCTTTCTTT. Using reference TRBV2 and TRBJ1-1 for the parts outside the CDR3, the full variable domain is EPEVTQTPSHQVTQMGQEVILRCVPISNHLYFYWYRQILGQKVEFLVSFYNNEISEKSEIFDDQFSVERPDGSNFTLKIRSTKLEDSAMYFCASSLEQGATTEAFFGQGTRLTVV.

The V call is TRBV12-3 or TRBV12-4, the J call TRBJ1-1, with TRBD1 matching over 7 bases. Losses at the gene ends were 5 bases for V and 5 bases for J; bases not matched to a gene: 5. The CDR3 sequence is 13 residues long. CDR3 DNA: TGTGCCAGCAGTCGAGGGGGCCGGACTGAAGCTTTCTTT. Protein sequence: CASSRGGRTEAFF.

This chain uses TRBV11-2 with TRBJ1-2; no definite D call. CDR3 length: 12 amino acids. Trimming shortened V by 4 bases and J by 7 bases, and 10 bases separated the two germline ends. Looked up from germline, CDR1 is SGHAT and CDR2 is FQNNGV. In nucleotides, the CDR3 is TGTGCCAGCAGCTCAGTCTTGGGTGGCTACACCTTC. This sequence encodes CASSSVLGGYTF.

This clone has a handful of counts. The rearrangement joins TRBV2 to TRBJ2-7, with a weak D call TRBD1 (5 bases). This CDR3 comprises 14 residues. CDR1 SNHLY and CDR2 FYNNEI come from the germline V gene. Trimming took 6 bases from V and 7 from J, leaving 19 bases between them. CDR3 DNA sequence: TGTGCCAGCAGCCCTACAGGTATGCTTCGGGAGCAGTACTTC. Translated, it gives CASSPTGMLREQYF.

V is TRBV5-5 and J is TRBJ2-3; a possible D gene is TRBD2 (6 bases). The CDR3 length is 14 residues. The V and J ends lost 7 bases and 7 bases respectively, with 19 bases between them. Germline V gives CDR1 SGHKS, CDR2 YYEKEE (reference sequence). CDR3 DNA sequence: TGTGCCAGCTGGGGGGACCCCATGTCAAATACGCAGTATTTT. Translation gives CASWGDPMSNTQYF.

V and J are TRBV2 and TRBJ2-3; the match to TRBD1 covers 10 bases. The CDR3 extends over 16 amino acids. Germline V gene data show CDR1 as SNHLY and CDR2 as FYNNEI. The junction had 10 bases not matched to a gene; V was cut back by 6 bases and J by 4 bases. Here the CDR3 DNA reads TGTGCCAGCAGCCTTGACCGGACAGGGGGGCCAGATACGCAGTATTTT. It specifies CASSLDRTGGPDTQYF.

The rearrangement links TRBV6-1 to TRBJ1-5, with 7 bases lining up with TRBD1. The length of the CDR3 is 15 residues. With 6 bases clipped from V and 0 bases from J, the junction kept 5 bases outside the gene matches. The V gene's germline CDR1 is MNHNS and CDR2 SASEGT. The CDR3 coding sequence is TGTGCCAGCAGCTCGAGGGGGCGTAGCAATCAGCCCCAGCATTTT. It codes for CASSSRGRSNQPQHF.

The chain combines TRBV6-5 with TRBJ2-2; TRBD2 matches 11 bases. Trimming took 8 bases from V and 6 from J; bases not matched to a gene: 5. Germline assignment: CDR1 MNHEY and CDR2 SVGAGI. The CDR3 contains 14 residues. The CDR3 region has the DNA TGTGCCAGCCATCGTAGCGGGGGGGCCGGGGAGCTGTTTTTT. Its protein is CASHRSGGAGELFF.

In its sample, this clone was seen a few times. The chain uses TRBV21-1 and TRBJ1-1. TRBV21-1 is a pseudogene segment. The CDR3 covers 16 residues. The CDR3: CASSKDEAHQDAEAFF. As DNA, the CDR3 is TGTGCCAGCAGCAAAGATGAAGCCCACCAGGACGCTGAAGCTTTCTTT.

Only one count was recorded for this clone. The chain is built from TRBV30 and TRBJ1-4, with D uncertain. V was shortened by 5 bases and J by 2 bases, with 21 bases between the two germline ends. Germline assignment: CDR1 GTSNPN and CDR2 SVGIG (reference sequence). The CDR3 has 17 amino acids. The DNA for the CDR3 is TGTGCCTGGCAAAATCAACCGTCAACGGTGACTAATGAAAAACTGTTTTTT. Protein product: CAWQNQPSTVTNEKLFF.

This chain links TRBV5-1 with TRBJ1-2; 9 nucleotides match TRBD1. CDR1 and CDR2 (germline): SGHRS, YFSETQ. There are 14 residues in the CDR3. J gave up 8 bases and V 4 bases, and 9 bases lay outside the gene matches. Written as DNA, the CDR3 is TGCGCCAGCAGCGAACCGGGACAGGGAGTCGGCTACACCTTC. Residues: CASSEPGQGVGYTF.